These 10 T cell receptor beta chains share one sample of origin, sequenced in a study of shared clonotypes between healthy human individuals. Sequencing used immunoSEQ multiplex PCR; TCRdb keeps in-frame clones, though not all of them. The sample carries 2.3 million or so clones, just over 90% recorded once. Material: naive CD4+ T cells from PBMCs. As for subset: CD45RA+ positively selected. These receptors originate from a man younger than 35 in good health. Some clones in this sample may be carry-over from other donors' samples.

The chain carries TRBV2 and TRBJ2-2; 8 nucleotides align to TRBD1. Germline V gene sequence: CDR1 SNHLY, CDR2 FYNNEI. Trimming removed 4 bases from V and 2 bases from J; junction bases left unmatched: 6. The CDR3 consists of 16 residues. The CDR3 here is CASSGDRPPNTGELFF. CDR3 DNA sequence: TGTGCCAGCAGTGGGGACAGGCCGCCTAACACCGGGGAGCTGTTTTTT.

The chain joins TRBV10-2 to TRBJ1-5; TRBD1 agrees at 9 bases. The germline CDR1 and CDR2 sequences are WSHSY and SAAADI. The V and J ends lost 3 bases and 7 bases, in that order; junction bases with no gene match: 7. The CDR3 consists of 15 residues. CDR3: CASSEKRDRAQPQHF. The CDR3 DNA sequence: TGCGCCAGCAGTGAAAAACGGGACAGGGCGCAGCCCCAGCATTTT.

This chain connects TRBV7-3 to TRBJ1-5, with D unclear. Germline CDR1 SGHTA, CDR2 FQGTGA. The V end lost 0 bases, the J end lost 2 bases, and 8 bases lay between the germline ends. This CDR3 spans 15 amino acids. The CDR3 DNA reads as TGTGCCAGCAGCTTAACAGGTTTCGGCAATCAGCCCCAGCATTTT. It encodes CASSLTGFGNQPQHF. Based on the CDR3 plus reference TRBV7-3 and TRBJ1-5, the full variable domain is GAGVSQTPSNKVTEKGKYVELRCDPISGHTALYWYRQSLGQGPEFLIYFQGTGAADDSGLPNDRFFAVRPEGSVSTLKIQRTERGDSAVYLCASSLTGFGNQPQHFGDGTRLSIL.

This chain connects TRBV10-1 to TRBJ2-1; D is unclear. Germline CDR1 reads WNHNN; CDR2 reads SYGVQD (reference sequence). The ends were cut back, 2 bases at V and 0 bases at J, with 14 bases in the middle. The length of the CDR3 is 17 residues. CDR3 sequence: CASSEGLGLSSYNEQFF. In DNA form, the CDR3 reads TGCGCCAGCAGTGAGGGGCTAGGATTAAGCTCCTACAATGAGCAGTTCTTC.

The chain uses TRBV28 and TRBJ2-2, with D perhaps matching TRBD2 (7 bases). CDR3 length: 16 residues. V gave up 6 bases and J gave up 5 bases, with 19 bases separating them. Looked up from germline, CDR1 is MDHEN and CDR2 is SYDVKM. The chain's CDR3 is CASSLGGLPFTGELFF. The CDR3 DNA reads TGTGCCAGCAGCTTAGGGGGACTACCCTTTACCGGGGAGCTGTTTTTT.

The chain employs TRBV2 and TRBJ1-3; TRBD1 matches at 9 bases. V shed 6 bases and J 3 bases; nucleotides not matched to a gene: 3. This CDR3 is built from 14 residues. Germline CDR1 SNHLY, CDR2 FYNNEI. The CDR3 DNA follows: TGTGCCAGCAGCGCGGACAGGGGTGGAAACACCATATATTTT. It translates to CASSADRGGNTIYF.

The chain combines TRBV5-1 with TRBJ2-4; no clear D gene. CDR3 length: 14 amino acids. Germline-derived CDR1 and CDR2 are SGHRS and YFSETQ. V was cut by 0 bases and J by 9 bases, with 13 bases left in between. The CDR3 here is CASSLEGNNPIQYF. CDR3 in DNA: TGCGCCAGCAGCTTGGAAGGGAACAATCCCATTCAGTACTTC. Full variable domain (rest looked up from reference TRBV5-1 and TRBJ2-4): KAGVTQTPRYLIKTRGQQVTLSCSPISGHRSVSWYQQTPGQGLQFLFEYFSETQRNKGNFPGRFSGRQFSNSRSEMNVSTLELGDSALYLCASSLEGNNPIQYFGAGTRLSVL.

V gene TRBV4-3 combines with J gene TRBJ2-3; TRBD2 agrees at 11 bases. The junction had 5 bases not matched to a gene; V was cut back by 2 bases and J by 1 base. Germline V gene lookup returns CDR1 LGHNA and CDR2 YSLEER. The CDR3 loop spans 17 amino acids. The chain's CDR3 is CASSQLGLADGTDTQYF. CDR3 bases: TGCGCCAGCAGCCAACTGGGACTAGCGGACGGCACAGATACGCAGTATTTT.

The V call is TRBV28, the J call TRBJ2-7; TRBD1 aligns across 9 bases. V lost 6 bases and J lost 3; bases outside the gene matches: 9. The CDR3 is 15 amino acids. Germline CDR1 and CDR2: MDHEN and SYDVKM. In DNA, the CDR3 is TGTGCCAGCAGAACCGCCGGGACAGGGCTCTACGAGCAGTACTTC. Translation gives CASRTAGTGLYEQYF. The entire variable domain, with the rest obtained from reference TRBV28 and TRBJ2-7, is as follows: DVKVTQSSRYLVKRTGEKVFLECVQDMDHENMFWYRQDPGLGLRLIYFSYDVKMKEKGDIPEGYSVSREKKERFSLILESASTNQTSMYLCASRTAGTGLYEQYFGPGTRLTVT.

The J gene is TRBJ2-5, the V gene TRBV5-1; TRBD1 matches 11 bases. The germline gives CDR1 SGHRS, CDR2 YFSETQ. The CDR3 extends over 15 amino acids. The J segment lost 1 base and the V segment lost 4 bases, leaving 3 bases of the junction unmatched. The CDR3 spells CASSTDRGLQETQYF. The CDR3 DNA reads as TGCGCCAGCAGCACGGACAGGGGGCTCCAAGAGACCCAGTACTTC.